This T cell receptor beta chain stems from a study of T cells after yellow fever vaccination. Study-wide context: Some fractions had low cell numbers, and these were prepared with SMART-Seq v4 Ultra Low Input. Points from the study as a whole: The bulk population could contribute abundant contaminating clonotypes to FACS-sorted repertoires.

Each CDR3 protein is one row after TCRdb ran MiXCR on the 5' RACE reads. The sample has 450,000 to 550,000 distinct CDR3 sequences, 21% seen once; the top ten hold less than 20%. In the case of this clonotype: The antigen is unknown.

This CDR3 is 14 amino acids long. In germline, CDR1 is DFQATT, CDR2 SNEGSKA (reference sequence). V was cut by 0 bases and J by 0 bases, with 8 bases left in between. The TCR comes from a man aged 18 to 29 who received the YFV17D yellow fever vaccine. The chain couples TRBV20-1 to TRBJ1-1; D gene ambiguous. This sample comprised PBMCs, obtained less than 25 days after the first yellow fever vaccination. The CDR3 nucleotides read TGCAGTGCTAGAGATCTTAGCATGAACACTGAAGCTTTCTTT. As protein: CSARDLSMNTEAFF.